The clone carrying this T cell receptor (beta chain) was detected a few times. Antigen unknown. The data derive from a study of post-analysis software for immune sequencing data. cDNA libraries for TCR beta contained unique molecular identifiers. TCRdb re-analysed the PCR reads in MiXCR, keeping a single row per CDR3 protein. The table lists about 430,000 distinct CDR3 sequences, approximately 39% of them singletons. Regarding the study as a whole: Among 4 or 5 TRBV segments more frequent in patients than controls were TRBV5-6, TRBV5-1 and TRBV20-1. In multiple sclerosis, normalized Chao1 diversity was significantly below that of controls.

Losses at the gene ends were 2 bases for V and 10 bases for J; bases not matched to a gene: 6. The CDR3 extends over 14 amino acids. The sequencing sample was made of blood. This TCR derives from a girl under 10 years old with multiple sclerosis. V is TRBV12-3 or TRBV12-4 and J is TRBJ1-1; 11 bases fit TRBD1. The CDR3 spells CASSLSGQGARAFF. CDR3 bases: TGTGCCAGCAGTTTATCTGGACAGGGGGCAAGAGCTTTCTTT.